Listed below are T cell receptor beta chains from one sample, sequenced in a study of beta chain features in type 1 diabetes. Sequencing used immunoSEQ multiplex PCR; TCRdb keeps in-frame clones, though not all of them. In the table there are over 700,000 clones, roughly 15% of which are singletons. The source material was naive CD4+ T cells from blood. The receptor set was obtained from a woman under 30 in good health. Both conserved end residues are part of each CDR3. A D gene is named only where the DNA matches it firmly. Some rows have no size entry. The others give once, few or many, or a class for an expanded clone.

D: TRBD1
J: TRBJ2-5
size: .
V: TRBV2
DNA: TGTGCCAGCAGCCCGGACAGGCTGAGGGGAGAGACCCAGTACTTC
CDR3: CASSPDRLRGETQYF

D: .
J: TRBJ2-4
size: .
V: TRBV7-2
DNA: TGTGCCAGCACCTTTGGGGTAGCCAAAAACATTCAGTACTTC
CDR3: CASTFGVAKNIQYF

D: TRBD1
J: TRBJ2-1
size: .
V: TRBV6-5
DNA: TGTGCCAGCAATTCCGGGACAGGGGTTTTTAGTGAGCAGTTCTTC
CDR3: CASNSGTGVFSEQFF

D: .
J: TRBJ2-1
size: .
V: TRBV27
DNA: TGTGCCAGCAGTCAGACGTTTCGGGGGGCTTACACCCCCTCCTACAATGAGCAGTTCTTC
CDR3: CASSQTFRGAYTPSYNEQFF

D: .
J: TRBJ2-2
size: .
V: TRBV4-1
DNA: TGCGCCAGCAGCCTAACTAGATTCGGGGAGCTGTTTTTT
CDR3: CASSLTRFGELFF

D: TRBD2
J: TRBJ2-1
size: .
V: TRBV10-3
DNA: TGTGCCATCAGTCCATCGGTGGGAGCGGGGGCCTACAATGAGCAGTTCTTC
CDR3: CAISPSVGAGAYNEQFF

D: TRBD2
J: TRBJ2-7
size: .
V: TRBV9
DNA: TGTGCCAGCAGCGCGGGACTAGCGGGACCCGAGGTGACCTACGAGCAGTACTTC
CDR3: CASSAGLAGPEVTYEQYF

D: .
J: TRBJ2-7
size: few
V: TRBV7-3
DNA: TGTGCCAGCAGCGCCTCAGGGTCCGAGCAGTACTTC
CDR3: CASSASGSEQYF

D: .
J: TRBJ2-3
size: few
V: TRBV9
DNA: TGTGCCAGCAGCGTAGGAGCGACTCGGCAAGGCGGTACGCAGTATTTT
CDR3: CASSVGATRQGGTQYF

D: .
J: TRBJ1-1
size: .
V: TRBV5-6
DNA: TGTGCCAGCAGCTTTGGAGGACGCGGAGCTTTCTTT
CDR3: CASSFGGRGAFF

D: .
J: TRBJ1-2
size: few
V: TRBV29-1
DNA: TGCAGCGTTGAAGATCGGGCAGGGAGTCGGAACTATGGCTACACCTTC
CDR3: CSVEDRAGSRNYGYTF

D: .
J: TRBJ2-3
size: few
V: TRBV25-1
DNA: TGTGCCAGCAAAAAGCGGTCTAGCACAGATACGCAGTATTTT
CDR3: CASKKRSSTDTQYF

D: .
J: TRBJ2-2
size: .
V: TRBV7-9
DNA: TGTGCCAGCAGCTTACGGTTTCGCTGGGGGGCCGGTACCGGGGAGCTGTTTTTT
CDR3: CASSLRFRWGAGTGELFF

D: TRBD2
J: TRBJ2-3
size: .
V: TRBV7-2
DNA: TGTGCCAGCAGCCCTAGCGGGAATCGTCCGAATACGCAGTATTTT
CDR3: CASSPSGNRPNTQYF

D: .
J: TRBJ1-2
size: few
V: TRBV4-3
DNA: TGCGCCAGCAGCCAAGAACAGGGATATGGCTACACCTTC
CDR3: CASSQEQGYGYTF

D: .
J: TRBJ2-2
size: few
V: TRBV7-2
DNA: TGTGCCAGCAGCTTCATCCGGACTGGCGGGGAGCTGTTTTTT
CDR3: CASSFIRTGGELFF

D: .
J: TRBJ2-1
size: few
V: TRBV21-1
DNA: TGTGCCAGCAGCAGAAGGCAGAGTATGGGAGAGAATGGGCAGTTCTTC
CDR3: CASSRRQSMGENGQFF

D: TRBD1
J: TRBJ1-2
size: .
V: TRBV18
DNA: TGTGCCAGCTCACCAGACAGGGACTATGGCTACACCTTC
CDR3: CASSPDRDYGYTF

D: .
J: TRBJ2-1
size: few
V: TRBV7-2
DNA: TGTGCCAGCAGCTTCAACGGATGGGCGAACAATGAGCAGTTCTTC
CDR3: CASSFNGWANNEQFF

D: TRBD2
J: TRBJ2-1
size: few
V: TRBV7-2
DNA: TGTGCCAGCAGCTTTACCGGGACTAGCCGCAATGAGCAGTTCTTC
CDR3: CASSFTGTSRNEQFF

D: TRBD2
J: TRBJ2-2
size: .
V: TRBV5-4
DNA: TGTGCCAGCAGCTTGGCGCGGGAGGGAAGCGGGGAGCTGTTTTTT
CDR3: CASSLAREGSGELFF

D: TRBD1
J: TRBJ1-3
size: few
V: TRBV2
DNA: TGTGCCAGCAGTTTACAGGGGCCAAGCTCTGGAAACACCATATATTTT
CDR3: CASSLQGPSSGNTIYF

D: TRBD2
J: TRBJ2-1
size: .
V: TRBV27
DNA: TGTGCCAGCAGTGGGCGGGAGGGCCGCAATGAGCAGTTCTTC
CDR3: CASSGREGRNEQFF

D: .
J: TRBJ1-5
size: .
V: TRBV7-8
DNA: TGTGCCAGCAGCTTAAACTCTGGAAATCAGCCCCAGCATTTT
CDR3: CASSLNSGNQPQHF

D: TRBD2
J: TRBJ2-1
size: .
V: TRBV9
DNA: TGTGCCAGCAGCGTCTCCGGGACTAGCGGGTTATCCTACAATGAGCAGTTCTTC
CDR3: CASSVSGTSGLSYNEQFF

D: .
J: TRBJ2-1
size: few
V: TRBV21-1
DNA: TGTGCCAGCCCGAGTGGGCAGTTCTTC
CDR3: CASPSGQFF

D: TRBD2
J: TRBJ2-4
size: few
V: TRBV29-1
DNA: TGCAGCGTTCCGGGACTAGGGAAAAACATTCAGTACTTC
CDR3: CSVPGLGKNIQYF

D: .
J: TRBJ2-4
size: few
V: TRBV2
DNA: TGTGCCAGCAGTGAGGCCTCACTGTGGGGTATTCAGTACTTC
CDR3: CASSEASLWGIQYF

D: TRBD2
J: TRBJ2-1
size: .
V: TRBV6-1
DNA: TGTGCCAGCAGTTCCCCGGGACTATACAATGAGCAGTTCTTC
CDR3: CASSSPGLYNEQFF

D: TRBD2
J: TRBJ2-7
size: few
V: TRBV15
DNA: TGTGCCACCAGCAGAGAAATAGCGGGAGGGCCCCACTACGAGCAGTACTTC
CDR3: CATSREIAGGPHYEQYF

D: TRBD2
J: TRBJ2-3
size: few
V: TRBV6-1
DNA: TGTGCCAGCAGGGCTAGCGGGAGAGGGGATACGCAGTATTTT
CDR3: CASRASGRGDTQYF

D: .
J: TRBJ1-2
size: .
V: TRBV28
DNA: TGTGCCAGCAGTTTCGGCCAAGGCCCCTATGGCTACACCTTC
CDR3: CASSFGQGPYGYTF

D: TRBD2
J: TRBJ2-7
size: .
V: TRBV7-2
DNA: TGTGCCAGCCGGGAGACTAGCGGGAGGGGAGAGCAGTACTTC
CDR3: CASRETSGRGEQYF

D: TRBD2
J: TRBJ2-5
size: .
V: TRBV5-6
DNA: TGTGCCAGCAGCTTGCTGCTAGCGGGAGGCCGAGAGACCCAGTACTTC
CDR3: CASSLLLAGGRETQYF

D: .
J: TRBJ1-2
size: .
V: TRBV28
DNA: TGTGCCAGCAGTCATCCCACAGGGTCATACTATGGCTACACCTTC
CDR3: CASSHPTGSYYGYTF

D: .
J: TRBJ2-3
size: .
V: TRBV5-1
DNA: TGCGCCAGCTCCAGCGGCGGATGGTCGGGCACAGATACGCAGTATTTT
CDR3: CASSSGGWSGTDTQYF

D: .
J: TRBJ2-1
size: .
V: TRBV28
DNA: TGTGCCACCACCCCCTACAATGAGCAGTTCTTC
CDR3: CATTPYNEQFF

D: .
J: TRBJ2-7
size: few
V: TRBV28
DNA: TGTGCCAGCAGTTTATTGGTCGGGGAGACCCACGAGCAGTACTTC
CDR3: CASSLLVGETHEQYF

D: TRBD1
J: TRBJ2-5
size: once
V: TRBV4-2
DNA: TGTGCCAGCAGCCAAGGTCGGGACAGAGCCCTTCAAGAGACCCAGTACTTC
CDR3: CASSQGRDRALQETQYF

D: .
J: TRBJ2-1
size: few
V: TRBV6-5
DNA: TGTGCCAGCAGGATAGCGGCGCCCTCCTACAATGAGCAGTTCTTC
CDR3: CASRIAAPSYNEQFF

D: .
J: TRBJ1-6
size: few
V: TRBV11-2
DNA: TGTGCCAGCAGCCCACCCTATCGATCACCCCTCCACTTT
CDR3: CASSPPYRSPLHF

D: .
J: TRBJ2-1
size: few
V: TRBV7-3
DNA: TGTGCCAGCAGCTTAACGAGCAACTCCTACAATGAGCAGTTCTTC
CDR3: CASSLTSNSYNEQFF

D: .
J: TRBJ1-1
size: .
V: TRBV9
DNA: TGTGCCAGCAGCGTACCCCTTCGCGCAGGTGGCACTGAAGCTTTCTTT
CDR3: CASSVPLRAGGTEAFF

D: TRBD1
J: TRBJ1-2
size: .
V: TRBV11-1
DNA: TGTGCCAGCAAGCAGACAGGGCCTAACTATGGCTACACCTTC
CDR3: CASKQTGPNYGYTF

D: TRBD1
J: TRBJ2-5
size: .
V: TRBV19
DNA: TGTGCCAGTAGCCCCGGGACAGCGCCCTCGACCCAGTACTTC
CDR3: CASSPGTAPSTQYF

D: TRBD2
J: TRBJ2-1
size: .
V: TRBV6-1
DNA: TGTGCCAGCGCGACTAGCGGGATATACAATGAGCAGTTCTTC
CDR3: CASATSGIYNEQFF

D: .
J: TRBJ1-2
size: few
V: TRBV6-5
DNA: TGTGCCAGCACCGAGGCATCGAGGAACTATGGCTACACCTTC
CDR3: CASTEASRNYGYTF

D: .
J: TRBJ1-1
size: few
V: TRBV25-1
DNA: TGTGCCAGCAGCCCGTCGGGTATGAACACTGAAGCTTTCTTT
CDR3: CASSPSGMNTEAFF

D: TRBD1
J: TRBJ2-1
size: few
V: TRBV4-2
DNA: TGTGCCAGCAGCCAAGTGGGGACAGTTGATTACAATGAGCAGTTCTTC
CDR3: CASSQVGTVDYNEQFF

D: TRBD1
J: TRBJ1-2
size: .
V: TRBV29-1
DNA: TGCAGCGTGGACAGGGGGGGAGGCTACACCTTC
CDR3: CSVDRGGGYTF

D: TRBD1
J: TRBJ1-1
size: .
V: TRBV4-2
DNA: TGTGCCAGCAGCCAAGATCCCGGACAGGGGCTCCCTGAAGCTTTCTTT
CDR3: CASSQDPGQGLPEAFF

D: .
J: TRBJ1-4
size: .
V: TRBV4-3
DNA: TGCGCCAGCAGCCAAGAGGAGGGATTTTCCGGAAAACTGTTTTTT
CDR3: CASSQEEGFSGKLFF

D: TRBD2
J: TRBJ2-1
size: few
V: TRBV5-1
DNA: TGCGCCAGCAGTCTCCCGGGACTAGCGAGCTACAATGAGCAGTTCTTC
CDR3: CASSLPGLASYNEQFF

D: .
J: TRBJ2-7
size: few
V: TRBV2
DNA: TGTGCCAGCAGTGAAGCGCCGATCTCCGAGCAGTACTTC
CDR3: CASSEAPISEQYF

D: .
J: TRBJ2-1
size: few
V: TRBV10-3
DNA: TGTGCCATCAGTGAGCCGCCAGGAGCCGACAACAATGAGCAGTTCTTC
CDR3: CAISEPPGADNNEQFF

D: .
J: TRBJ2-7
size: few
V: TRBV7-2
DNA: TGTGCCAGCAGCTTACGCAGGGGATCCTACGAGCAGTACTTC
CDR3: CASSLRRGSYEQYF